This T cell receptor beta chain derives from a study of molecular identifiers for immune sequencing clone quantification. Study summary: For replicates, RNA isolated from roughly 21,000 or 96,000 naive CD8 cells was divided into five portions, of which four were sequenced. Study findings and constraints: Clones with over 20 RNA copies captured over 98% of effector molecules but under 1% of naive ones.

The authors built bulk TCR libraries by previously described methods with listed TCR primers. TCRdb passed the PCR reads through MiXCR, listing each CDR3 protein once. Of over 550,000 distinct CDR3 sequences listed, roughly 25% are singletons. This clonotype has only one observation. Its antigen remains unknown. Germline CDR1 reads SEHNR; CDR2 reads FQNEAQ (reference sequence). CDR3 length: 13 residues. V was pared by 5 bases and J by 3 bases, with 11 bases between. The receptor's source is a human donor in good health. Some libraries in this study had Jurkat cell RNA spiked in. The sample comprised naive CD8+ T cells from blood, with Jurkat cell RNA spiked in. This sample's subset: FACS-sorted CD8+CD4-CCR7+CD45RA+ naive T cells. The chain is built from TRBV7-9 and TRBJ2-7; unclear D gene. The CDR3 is CASSPPTDYEQYF. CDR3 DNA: TGTGCCAGCAGCCCCCCCACTGACTACGAGCAGTACTTC.